This TCR beta chain was captured by sequencing in a study of blood T cells in healthy people across ages. A second PCR, run for roughly 6 to 11 cycles, used a sample-barcoded 5' primer plus a J-beta primer mix. TCRdb analysed the 5' RACE reads with MiXCR anew, one entry per CDR3 protein. The repertoire consists of some 1.1 million distinct CDR3 sequences, with around two fifths occurring once and the leading ten covering approximately 14%. CDR1 MNHNY and CDR2 SVGAGI come from the germline V gene (reference sequence). The CDR3 loop spans 13 amino acids. V lost 2 bases to trimming and J lost 7 bases, with 12 bases between them. This clonotype appeared a single time.

The chain links TRBV6-6 to TRBJ2-7; D is ambiguous. The sequence was collected from a man between 18 and 35 years old in good health. The sequenced material came from blood. This CDR3 is CASSYEAYNEQYF. CDR3 sequence (DNA): TGTGCCAGCAGTTACGAGGCCTACAATGAGCAGTACTTC.